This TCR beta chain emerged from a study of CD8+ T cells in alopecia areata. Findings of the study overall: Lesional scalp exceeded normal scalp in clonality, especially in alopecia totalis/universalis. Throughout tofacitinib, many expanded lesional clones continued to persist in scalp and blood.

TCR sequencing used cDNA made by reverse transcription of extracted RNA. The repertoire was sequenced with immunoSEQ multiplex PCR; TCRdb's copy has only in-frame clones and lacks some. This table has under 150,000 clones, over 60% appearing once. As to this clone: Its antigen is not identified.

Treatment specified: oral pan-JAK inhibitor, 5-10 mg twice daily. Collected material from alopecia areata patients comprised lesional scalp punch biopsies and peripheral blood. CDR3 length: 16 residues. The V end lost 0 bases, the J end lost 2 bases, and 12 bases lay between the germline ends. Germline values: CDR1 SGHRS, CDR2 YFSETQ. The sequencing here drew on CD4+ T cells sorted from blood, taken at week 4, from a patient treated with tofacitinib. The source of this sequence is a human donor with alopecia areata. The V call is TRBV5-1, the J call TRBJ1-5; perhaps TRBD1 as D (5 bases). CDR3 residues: CASSLGGPGGNQPQHF. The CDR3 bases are TGCGCCAGCAGCTTGGGGGGACCCGGCGGCAATCAGCCCCAGCATTTT.